This is a list of T cell receptor beta chains from one sample in a study of blood T cell repertoires in COVID-19. The table came from immunoSEQ multiplex PCR; TCRdb's copy has only in-frame clones and leaves some out. The profile covers a few hundred thousand clones, with 60% to 75% appearing a single time and about 3.1% taken by the ten largest. The sample comprised peripheral blood. These receptors were obtained from a woman older than 75 with acute or convalescent COVID-19. The CDR3 runs from the conserved cysteine through the conserved F or W. A D gene is named only where the DNA matches it firmly. The listing skips clone size in some rows; elsewhere it reads once, few, many or a size class.

cdr3_nt,cdr3_aa,v_call,d_call,clone_size,j_call
TGTGCCAGCAGTGGGGAGGGGTTGCATGAGCAGTTCTTC,CASSGEGLHEQFF,TRBV2,TRBD2,NA,TRBJ2-1
TGTGCCAGCAGTGTCTCACCGGGACTAGCGACAGATACGCAGTATTTT,CASSVSPGLATDTQYF,TRBV6-1,TRBD2,once,TRBJ2-3
TGTGCCAGCAGCCAAGCGTTTACCTCAGGGTCACCCCTCCACTTT,CASSQAFTSGSPLHF,TRBV14,NA,NA,TRBJ1-6
TGCGCCAGCAGTGAAGCGTACGAGCAGTACTTC,CASSEAYEQYF,TRBV10-2,NA,NA,TRBJ2-7
TGCGCCAGCAGCTTGGCTTCGGGCTACGAGCAGTACTTC,CASSLASGYEQYF,TRBV5-1,NA,NA,TRBJ2-7
TGTGCCAGCAGCTTAGAACTGGATTCACCCCTCCACTTT,CASSLELDSPLHF,TRBV7-9,NA,once,TRBJ1-6
TGTGCCAGCAGTGAGAAACAGAGCTCTGGAAACACCATATATTTT,CASSEKQSSGNTIYF,TRBV6-1,NA,NA,TRBJ1-3
TGTGCCAGCTCACCTTGGACAGGCCCCTACGAGCAGTACTTC,CASSPWTGPYEQYF,TRBV18,TRBD1,few,TRBJ2-7
TGTGCAAGTCGCTTAGCGGCGGCTTTGGGGCGTTACGAGCAGTACTTC,CASRLAAALGRYEQYF,TRBV12-2,NA,NA,TRBJ2-7
TGCGCCAGCAGCTTAAGGACTGGAAACACCGGGGAGCTGTTTTTT,CASSLRTGNTGELFF,TRBV5-1,NA,NA,TRBJ2-2
TGTGCCAGCAGCTTAGGACTAGCAGAGTACCAAGAGACCCAGTACTTC,CASSLGLAEYQETQYF,TRBV11-2,TRBD2,NA,TRBJ2-5
TGTGCCAGCAGTTTATTGGACAGAAGATCCCCTGGGGCCAACGTCCTGACTTTC,CASSLLDRRSPGANVLTF,TRBV27,NA,NA,TRBJ2-6
TGTGCCACCAGCAGAGAATTTGTGGGGGGGTTAAACGAGCAGTACTTC,CATSREFVGGLNEQYF,TRBV15,TRBD2,NA,TRBJ2-7
TGTGCCAGCAGTTACCAACGGGACAGGGAATATGGCTACACCTTC,CASSYQRDREYGYTF,TRBV6-2/TRBV6-3,TRBD1,NA,TRBJ1-2
TGCGCCAGCAGCGGCGCGGGACTAGCGGGGGGGCGCCTTGTTGATGAGCAGTTCTTC,CASSGAGLAGGRLVDEQFF,TRBV5-1,TRBD2,NA,TRBJ2-1
TGTGCTAGTGGTTTGGACGCCGTTAGGCCCCAGCATTTT,CASGLDAVRPQHF,TRBV12-5,NA,NA,TRBJ1-5
TGTGCCAGCAGCCCCCGGTCAGGGCTGTACGAGCAGTACTTC,CASSPRSGLYEQYF,TRBV9,NA,NA,TRBJ2-7
TGTGCCAGTAGTACGGGAGGACAGGGCGGTCAGCCCCAGCATTTT,CASSTGGQGGQPQHF,TRBV19,TRBD1,NA,TRBJ1-5
TGTGCCAGCAGCGCGGGGACTAGCGGGAGGAATGAGCAGTTCTTC,CASSAGTSGRNEQFF,TRBV11-2,TRBD2,NA,TRBJ2-1
TGTGCTAGTGTTAAGACAGGGGGCGGGCAGCCCCAGCATTTT,CASVKTGGGQPQHF,TRBV12-5,TRBD1,NA,TRBJ1-5
TGTGCCAGCAGCTTACCACTAGCGGGGCAAGAGACCCAGTACTTC,CASSLPLAGQETQYF,TRBV7-9,TRBD2,NA,TRBJ2-5
TGCGCCAGCAGAGACCGGGACACCTCCACAGATACGCAGTATTTT,CASRDRDTSTDTQYF,TRBV10-2,NA,NA,TRBJ2-3
TGTGCCTGGAGGAGTGGGGGACAGGGAGGAACCGGGGAGCTGTTTTTT,CAWRSGGQGGTGELFF,TRBV30,TRBD1,NA,TRBJ2-2
TGTGCCAGCACGTCTACGCAGGGCGCAGGCTATGGCTACACCTTC,CASTSTQGAGYGYTF,TRBV9,NA,NA,TRBJ1-2